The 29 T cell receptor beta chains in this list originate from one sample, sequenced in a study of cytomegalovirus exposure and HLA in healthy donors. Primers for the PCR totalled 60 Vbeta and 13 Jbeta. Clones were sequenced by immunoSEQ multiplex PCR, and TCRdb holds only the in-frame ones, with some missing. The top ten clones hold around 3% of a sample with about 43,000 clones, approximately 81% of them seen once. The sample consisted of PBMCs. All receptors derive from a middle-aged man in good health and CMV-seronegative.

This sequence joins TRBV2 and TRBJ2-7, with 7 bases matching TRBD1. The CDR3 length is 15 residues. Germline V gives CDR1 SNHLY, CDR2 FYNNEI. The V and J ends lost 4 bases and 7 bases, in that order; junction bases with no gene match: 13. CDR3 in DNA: TGTGCCAGCAGTGGACCCGGGACAGTGGTATTGGAGCAGTACTTC. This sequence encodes CASSGPGTVVLEQYF.

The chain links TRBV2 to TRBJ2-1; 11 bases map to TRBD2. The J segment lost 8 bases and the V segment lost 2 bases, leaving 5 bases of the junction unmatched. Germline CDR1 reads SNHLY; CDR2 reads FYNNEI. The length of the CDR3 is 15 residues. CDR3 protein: CASSERTSGYDEQFF. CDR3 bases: TGTGCCAGCAGTGAAAGGACTAGCGGGTACGATGAGCAGTTCTTC.

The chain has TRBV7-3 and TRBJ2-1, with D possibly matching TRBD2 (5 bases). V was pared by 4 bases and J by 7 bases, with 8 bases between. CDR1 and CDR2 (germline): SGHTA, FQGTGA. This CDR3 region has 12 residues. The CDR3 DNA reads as TGTGCCAGCAGCTCGGGGTGGAATGAGCAGTTCTTC. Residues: CASSSGWNEQFF.

For the CDR3, the DNA is TGTGCCAGCAGCGGCCGGGCGGGAGTGGGTCAGCCCCAGCATTTT. This translates into CASSGRAGVGQPQHF. The V gene is TRBV7-2, the J gene TRBJ1-5; D is ambiguous. The CDR3 loop spans 15 amino acids. Germline CDR1 is SGHTA and CDR2 is FQGNSA. Trimming removed 5 bases at V and 6 bases at J, with 17 bases between.

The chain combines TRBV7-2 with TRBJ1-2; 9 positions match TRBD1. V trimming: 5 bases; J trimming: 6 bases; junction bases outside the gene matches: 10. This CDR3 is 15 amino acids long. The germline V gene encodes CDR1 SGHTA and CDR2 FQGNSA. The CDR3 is CASSPLRGQGHGYTF. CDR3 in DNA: TGTGCCAGCAGCCCTTTACGAGGACAGGGGCATGGCTACACCTTC.

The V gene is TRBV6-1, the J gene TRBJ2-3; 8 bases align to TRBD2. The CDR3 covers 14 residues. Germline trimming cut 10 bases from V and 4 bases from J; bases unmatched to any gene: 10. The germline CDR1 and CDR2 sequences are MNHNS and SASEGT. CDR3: CATHGGARSDTQYF. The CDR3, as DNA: TGTGCCACCCACGGGGGGGCTCGATCAGATACGCAGTATTTT.

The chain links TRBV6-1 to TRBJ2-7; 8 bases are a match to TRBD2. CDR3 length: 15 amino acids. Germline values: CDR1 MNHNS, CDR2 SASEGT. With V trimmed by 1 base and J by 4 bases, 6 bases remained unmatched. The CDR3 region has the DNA TGTGCCAGCAGTGAAGGAAGCGGGAGTATGTACGAGCAGTACTTC. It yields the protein CASSEGSGSMYEQYF.

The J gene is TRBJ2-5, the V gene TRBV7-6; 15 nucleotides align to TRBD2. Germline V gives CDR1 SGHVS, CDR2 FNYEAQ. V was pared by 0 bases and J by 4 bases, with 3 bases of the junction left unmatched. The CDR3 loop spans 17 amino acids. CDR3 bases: TGTGCCAGCAGCTTAGCCCGGACTAGCGGGGGGGTAGAGACCCAGTACTTC. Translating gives CASSLARTSGGVETQYF.

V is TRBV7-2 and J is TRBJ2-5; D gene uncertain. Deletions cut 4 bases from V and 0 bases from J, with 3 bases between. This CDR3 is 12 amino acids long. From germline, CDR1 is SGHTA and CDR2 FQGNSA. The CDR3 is CASSYNQETQYF. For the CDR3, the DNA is TGTGCCAGCAGCTACAACCAAGAGACCCAGTACTTC.

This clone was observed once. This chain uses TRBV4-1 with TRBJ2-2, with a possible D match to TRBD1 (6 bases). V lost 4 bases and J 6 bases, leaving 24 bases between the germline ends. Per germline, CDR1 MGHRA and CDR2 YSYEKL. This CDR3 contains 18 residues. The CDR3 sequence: CASSRSDQGIRRSGELFF. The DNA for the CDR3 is TGCGCCAGCAGCCGGTCCGATCAGGGGATTAGACGCTCCGGGGAGCTGTTTTTT.

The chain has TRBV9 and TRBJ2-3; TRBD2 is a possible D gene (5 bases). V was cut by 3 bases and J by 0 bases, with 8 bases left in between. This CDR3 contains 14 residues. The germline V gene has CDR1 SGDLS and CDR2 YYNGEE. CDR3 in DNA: TGTGCCAGCAGCGGTCAGCGGAGCACAGATACGCAGTATTTT. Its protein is CASSGQRSTDTQYF.

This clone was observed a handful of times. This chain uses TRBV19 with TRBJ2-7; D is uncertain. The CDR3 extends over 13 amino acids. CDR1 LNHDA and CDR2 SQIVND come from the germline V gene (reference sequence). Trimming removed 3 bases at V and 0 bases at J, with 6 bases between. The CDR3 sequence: CASSMLGSYEQYF. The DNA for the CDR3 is TGTGCCAGTAGTATGCTAGGCTCCTACGAGCAGTACTTC.

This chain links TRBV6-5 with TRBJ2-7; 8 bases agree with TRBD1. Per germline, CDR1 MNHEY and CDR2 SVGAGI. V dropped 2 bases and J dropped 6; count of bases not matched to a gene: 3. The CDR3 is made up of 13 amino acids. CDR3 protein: CASSYRDRGEQYF. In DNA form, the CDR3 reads TGTGCCAGCAGTTACCGAGACAGGGGCGAGCAGTACTTC.

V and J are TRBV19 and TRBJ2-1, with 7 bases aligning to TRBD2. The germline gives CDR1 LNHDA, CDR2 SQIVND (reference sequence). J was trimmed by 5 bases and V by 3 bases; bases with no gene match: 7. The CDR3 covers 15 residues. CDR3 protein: CASSIGRELNNEQFF. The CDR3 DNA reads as TGTGCCAGTAGTATTGGGCGGGAGCTAAACAATGAGCAGTTCTTC.

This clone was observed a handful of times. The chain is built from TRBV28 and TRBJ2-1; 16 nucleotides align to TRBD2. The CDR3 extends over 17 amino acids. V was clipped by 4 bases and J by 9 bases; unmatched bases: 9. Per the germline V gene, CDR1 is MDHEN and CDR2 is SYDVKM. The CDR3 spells CASSSMRGTSGGAEQFF. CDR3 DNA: TGTGCCAGCAGTTCCATGCGCGGGACTAGCGGGGGGGCTGAGCAGTTCTTC.

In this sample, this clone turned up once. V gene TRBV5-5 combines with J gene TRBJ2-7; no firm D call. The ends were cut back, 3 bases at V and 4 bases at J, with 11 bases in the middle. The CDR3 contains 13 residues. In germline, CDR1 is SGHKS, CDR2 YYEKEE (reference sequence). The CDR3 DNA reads TGTGCCAGCAGCTCGACTGTGGGTTACGAGCAGTACTTC. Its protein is CASSSTVGYEQYF.

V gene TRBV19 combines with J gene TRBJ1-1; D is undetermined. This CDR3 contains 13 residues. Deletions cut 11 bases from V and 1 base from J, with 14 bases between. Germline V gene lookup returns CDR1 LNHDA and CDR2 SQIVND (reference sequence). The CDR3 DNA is TGTGCCGGAGGTGGAGGGCGGAACACTGAAGCTTTCTTT. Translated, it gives CAGGGGRNTEAFF. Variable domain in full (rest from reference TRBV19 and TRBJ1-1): DGGITQSPKYLFRKEGQNVTLSCEQNLNHDAMYWYRQDPGQGLRLIYYSQIVNDFQKGDIAEGYSVSREKKESFPLTVTSAQKNPTAFYLCAGGGGRNTEAFFGQGTRLTVV.

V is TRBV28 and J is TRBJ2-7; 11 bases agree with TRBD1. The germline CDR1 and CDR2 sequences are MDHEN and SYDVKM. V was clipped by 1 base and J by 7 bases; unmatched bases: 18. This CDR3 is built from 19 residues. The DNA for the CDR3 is TGTGCCAGCAGTTTATCCTTGCGGGCAGGAGGACAGGGGGCTTGGGAGCAGTACTTC. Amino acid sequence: CASSLSLRAGGQGAWEQYF.

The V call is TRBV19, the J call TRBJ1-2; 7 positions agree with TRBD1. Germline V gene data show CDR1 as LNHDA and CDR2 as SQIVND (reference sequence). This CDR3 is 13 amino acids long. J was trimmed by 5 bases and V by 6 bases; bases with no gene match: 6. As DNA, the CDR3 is TGTGCCAGTAGGAAACAGGGGAGGTATGGCTACACCTTC. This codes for CASRKQGRYGYTF. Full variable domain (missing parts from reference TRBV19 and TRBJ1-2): DGGITQSPKYLFRKEGQNVTLSCEQNLNHDAMYWYRQDPGQGLRLIYYSQIVNDFQKGDIAEGYSVSREKKESFPLTVTSAQKNPTAFYLCASRKQGRYGYTFGSGTRLTVV.

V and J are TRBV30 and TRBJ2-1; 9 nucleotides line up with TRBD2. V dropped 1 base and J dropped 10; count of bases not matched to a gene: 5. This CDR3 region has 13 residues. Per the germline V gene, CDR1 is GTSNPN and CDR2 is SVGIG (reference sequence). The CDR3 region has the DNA TGTGCCTGGAGTGGCGGGGGGGCAAGGGAGCAGTTCTTC. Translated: CAWSGGGAREQFF.

The CDR3 DNA follows: TGTGCCAGCAGCCCCCGGGCGGGGGGGGTACAAGAGACCCAGTACTTC. Residues: CASSPRAGGVQETQYF. The chain uses TRBV7-8 and TRBJ2-5, with 9 bases aligning to TRBD2. The trim removed 5 bases at V and 2 bases at J, leaving 9 bases unmatched. The CDR3 runs to 16 residues. Looked up from germline, CDR1 is SGHVS and CDR2 is FQNEAQ.

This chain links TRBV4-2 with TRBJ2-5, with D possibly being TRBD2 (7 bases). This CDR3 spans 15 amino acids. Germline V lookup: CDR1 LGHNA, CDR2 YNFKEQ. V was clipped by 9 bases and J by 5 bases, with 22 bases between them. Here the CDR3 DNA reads TGTGCCAGTACAAGGGGGGGGGCGCGGGAGGAGACCCAGTACTTC. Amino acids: CASTRGGAREETQYF.

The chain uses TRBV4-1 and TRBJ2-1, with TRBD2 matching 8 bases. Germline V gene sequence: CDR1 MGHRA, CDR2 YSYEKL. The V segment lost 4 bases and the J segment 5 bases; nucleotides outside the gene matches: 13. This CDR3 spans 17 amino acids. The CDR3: CASSPFPLSGGNNEQFF. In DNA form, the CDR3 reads TGCGCCAGCAGCCCCTTTCCCTTGTCGGGAGGGAACAATGAGCAGTTCTTC.

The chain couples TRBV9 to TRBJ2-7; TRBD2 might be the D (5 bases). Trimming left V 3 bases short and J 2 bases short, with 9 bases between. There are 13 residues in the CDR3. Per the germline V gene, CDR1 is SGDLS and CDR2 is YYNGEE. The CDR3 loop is CASSASPAYEQYF. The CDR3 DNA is TGTGCCAGCAGCGCTAGCCCAGCCTACGAGCAGTACTTC.

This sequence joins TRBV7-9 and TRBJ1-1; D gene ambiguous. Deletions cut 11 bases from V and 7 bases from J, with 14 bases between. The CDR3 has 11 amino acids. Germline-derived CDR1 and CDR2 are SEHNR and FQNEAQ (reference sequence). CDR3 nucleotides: TGTGCCGTCCGGGAGACCGGTGAAGCTTTCTTT. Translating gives CAVRETGEAFF.

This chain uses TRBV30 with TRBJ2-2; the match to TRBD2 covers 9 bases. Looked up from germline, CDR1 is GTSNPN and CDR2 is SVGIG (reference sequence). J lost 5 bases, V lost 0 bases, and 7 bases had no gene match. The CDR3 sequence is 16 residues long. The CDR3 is CAWSVRRGGATGELFF. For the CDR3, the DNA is TGTGCCTGGAGTGTACGTCGCGGGGGGGCTACCGGGGAGCTGTTTTTT. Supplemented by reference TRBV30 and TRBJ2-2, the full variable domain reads SQTIHQWPATLVQPVGSPLSLECTVEGTSNPNLYWYRQAAGRGLQLLFYSVGIGQISSEVPQNLSASRPQDRQFILSSKKLLLSDSGFYLCAWSVRRGGATGELFFGEGSRLTVL.

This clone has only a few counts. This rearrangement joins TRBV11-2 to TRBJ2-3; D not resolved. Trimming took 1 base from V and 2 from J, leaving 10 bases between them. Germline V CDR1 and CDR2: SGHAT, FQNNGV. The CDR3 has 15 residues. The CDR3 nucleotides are TGTGCCAGCAGCTTAGTCGGGTTGGTCACAGATACGCAGTATTTT. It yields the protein CASSLVGLVTDTQYF.

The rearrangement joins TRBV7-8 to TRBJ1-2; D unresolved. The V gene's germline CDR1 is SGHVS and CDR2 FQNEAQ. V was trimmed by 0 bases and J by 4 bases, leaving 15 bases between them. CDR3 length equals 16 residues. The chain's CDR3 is CASSLAGRTGIYGYTF. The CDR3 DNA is TGTGCCAGCAGCTTAGCGGGAAGGACGGGAATCTATGGCTACACCTTC.

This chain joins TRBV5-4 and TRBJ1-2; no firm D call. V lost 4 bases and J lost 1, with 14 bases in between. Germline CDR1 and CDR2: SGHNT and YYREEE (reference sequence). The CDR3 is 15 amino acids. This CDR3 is CASSGGPDFNYGYTF. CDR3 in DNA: TGTGCCAGCAGCGGAGGGCCGGACTTTAACTATGGCTACACCTTC. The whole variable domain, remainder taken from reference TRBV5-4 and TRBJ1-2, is ETGVTQSPTHLIKTRGQQVTLRCSSQSGHNTVSWYQQALGQGPQFIFQYYREEENGRGNFPPRFSGLQFPNYSSELNVNALELDDSALYLCASSGGPDFNYGYTFGSGTRLTVV.